This T cell receptor (beta chain) was identified during a study of T cells after yellow fever vaccination. Study information: Fractions containing few cells were prepared with SMART-Seq v4 Ultra Low Input. Findings and caveats of the study: Of the clonotypes, a small share occurred in both CD4 and CD8 compartments. Most clones from primary vaccination were detected again post-booster (about 95% CD4, 88% CD8). FACS-sorted repertoires might harbor abundant contaminating clonotypes from the bulk population.

CDR3 length equals 16 residues. The germline V gene encodes CDR1 SGHAT and CDR2 FQNNGV. Trimming took 2 bases from V and 0 from J, leaving 13 bases between them. TCRdb redid the calling of the 5' RACE reads with MiXCR, one entry per CDR3 protein. The sample has approximately 180,000 distinct CDR3 sequences, approximately 6.2% seen once. With respect to this clonotype: Its antigen remains unknown.

The chain employs TRBV11-2 and TRBJ2-5; D gene unclear. Sequenced material: CD4+ T cells sorted from PBMCs, taken on the day of the first yellow fever vaccination. The clonotype comes from a man aged 18 to 30 who received the YFV17D yellow fever vaccine. The CDR3: CASSLMGTAYQETQYF. Written as DNA, the CDR3 is TGTGCCAGCAGCTTAATGGGCACGGCGTACCAAGAGACCCAGTACTTC. Filled out from reference TRBV11-2 and TRBJ2-5, the complete variable domain reads EAGVAQSPRYKIIEKRQSVAFWCNPISGHATLYWYQQILGQGPKLLIQFQNNGVVDDSQLPKDRFSAERLKGVDSTLKIQPAKLEDSAVYLCASSLMGTAYQETQYFGPGTRLLVL.